This TCR beta chain is drawn from a study of identical twins. Study outcomes and limitations: Models came in too low on out-of-frame TCR alpha sharing in monozygotic twins. These conclusions were based on statistical analysis (cross-sectional, not following the same donors). Reduced insertions were recorded for abundant cord blood beta clonotypes, with no such pattern in memory repertoires.

In regard to this clonotype: Its specificity is unknown.

Template switching added a universal primer binding site, and final cDNA carried unique molecular identifiers. In TCRdb, the 5' RACE reads were re-called with MiXCR into one record per CDR3 protein. The sample has about 570,000 distinct CDR3 sequences; 9.5% to 10% are singletons. Trimming at V came to 0 bases and at J to 2 bases, leaving 2 bases not matched to a gene. The CDR3 extends over 14 amino acids. From germline, CDR1 is DFQATT and CDR2 SNEGSKA (reference sequence). This sample was shared with a second study, whose subject was yellow fever vaccine responses in identical twins.

The source material was PBMCs. The receptor's source is a woman between 18 and 29 years old in good health. J is TRBJ2-7 and V is TRBV20-1; 9 bases align to TRBD2. CDR3 protein: CSAREAGGPYEQYF. CDR3 DNA sequence: TGCAGTGCTAGAGAAGCGGGAGGTCCCTACGAGCAGTACTTC.